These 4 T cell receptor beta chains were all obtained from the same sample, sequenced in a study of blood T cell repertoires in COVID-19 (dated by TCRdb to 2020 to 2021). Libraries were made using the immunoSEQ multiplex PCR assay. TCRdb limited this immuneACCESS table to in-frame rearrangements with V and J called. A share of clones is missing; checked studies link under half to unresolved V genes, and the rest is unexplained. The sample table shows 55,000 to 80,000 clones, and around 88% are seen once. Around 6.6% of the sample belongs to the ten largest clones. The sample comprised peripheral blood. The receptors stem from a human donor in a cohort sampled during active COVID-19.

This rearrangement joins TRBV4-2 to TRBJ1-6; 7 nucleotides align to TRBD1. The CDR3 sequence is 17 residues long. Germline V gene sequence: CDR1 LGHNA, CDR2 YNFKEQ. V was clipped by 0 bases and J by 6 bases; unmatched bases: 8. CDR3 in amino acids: CASSQDPGGRPNSPLHF. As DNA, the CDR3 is TGTGCCAGCAGCCAAGATCCAGGGGGAAGACCTAATTCACCCCTCCACTTT.

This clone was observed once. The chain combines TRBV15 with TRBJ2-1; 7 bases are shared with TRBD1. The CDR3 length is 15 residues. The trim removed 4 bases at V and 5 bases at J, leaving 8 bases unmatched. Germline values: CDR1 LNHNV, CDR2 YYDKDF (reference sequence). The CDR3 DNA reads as TGTGCCACCAGCAAGCTAAGGGGGCGGGACAATGAGCAGTTCTTC. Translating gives CATSKLRGRDNEQFF. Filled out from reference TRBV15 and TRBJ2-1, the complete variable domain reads DAMVIQNPRYQVTQFGKPVTLSCSQTLNHNVMYWYQQKSSQAPKLLFHYYDKDFNNEADTPDNFQSRRPNTSFCFLDIRSPGLGDTAMYLCATSKLRGRDNEQFFGPGTRLTVL.

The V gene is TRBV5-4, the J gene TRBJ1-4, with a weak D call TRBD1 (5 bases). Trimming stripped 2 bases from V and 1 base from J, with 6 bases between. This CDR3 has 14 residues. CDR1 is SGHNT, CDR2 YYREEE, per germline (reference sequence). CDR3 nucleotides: TGTGCCAGCAGCTTTCAGGGAACTAATGAAAAACTGTTTTTT. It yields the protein CASSFQGTNEKLFF. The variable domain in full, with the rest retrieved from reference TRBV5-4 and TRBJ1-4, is ETGVTQSPTHLIKTRGQQVTLRCSSQSGHNTVSWYQQALGQGPQFIFQYYREEENGRGNFPPRFSGLQFPNYSSELNVNALELDDSALYLCASSFQGTNEKLFFGSGTQLSVL.

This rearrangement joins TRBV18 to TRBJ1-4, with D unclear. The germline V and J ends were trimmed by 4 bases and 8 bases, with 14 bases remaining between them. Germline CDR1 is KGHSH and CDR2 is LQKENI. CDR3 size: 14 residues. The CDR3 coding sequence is TGTGCCAGCTCACTGAGTCCGTTACTCGAAAAACTGTTTTTT. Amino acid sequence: CASSLSPLLEKLFF.